This T cell receptor beta chain is from a study of blood T cells in healthy people across ages. Study-level background: About one barcoded TCR beta cDNA was captured per two T cells. Points from the study as a whole: As naive T cell percentage varied, TCR beta diversity correlated strongly with it.

Combining a sample-barcoded 5' primer with a J-beta primer mix, a second PCR ran for about 7 to 11 cycles. Each cDNA molecule received a tag from a template-switch adaptor that had 12 random nucleotides. A single record per CDR3 protein comes from TCRdb applying MiXCR to the 5' RACE reads. The table has 1.5 million to 2 million distinct CDR3 sequences, around 42% seen once. Between the trimmed V and J ends, which lost 4 bases and 2 bases, there was a span of 13 bases. Germline values: CDR1 SQVTM, CDR2 ANQGSEA. This CDR3 is 14 amino acids long. This clonotype occurred a few times. Its antigen is as yet unknown.

This TCR was sampled from a human donor in good health. This chain connects TRBV29-1 to TRBJ2-3, with D perhaps matching TRBD2 (6 bases). The sample was blood. CDR3 nucleotide sequence: TGCAGCGTTGGGCTAGCGATTACCACAGATACGCAGTATTTT. Translation gives CSVGLAITTDTQYF.